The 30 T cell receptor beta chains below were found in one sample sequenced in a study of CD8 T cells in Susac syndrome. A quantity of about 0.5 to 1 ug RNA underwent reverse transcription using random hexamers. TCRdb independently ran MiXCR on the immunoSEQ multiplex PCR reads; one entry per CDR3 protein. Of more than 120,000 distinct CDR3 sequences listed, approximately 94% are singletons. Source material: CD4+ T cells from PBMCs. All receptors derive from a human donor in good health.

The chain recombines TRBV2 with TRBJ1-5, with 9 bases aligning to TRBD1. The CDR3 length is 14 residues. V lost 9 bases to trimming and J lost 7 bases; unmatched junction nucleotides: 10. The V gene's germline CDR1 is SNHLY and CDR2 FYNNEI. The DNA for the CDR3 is TGTGCCAGTACCGGGACAGGGCCTTTGCAGCCCCAGCATTTT. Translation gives CASTGTGPLQPQHF.

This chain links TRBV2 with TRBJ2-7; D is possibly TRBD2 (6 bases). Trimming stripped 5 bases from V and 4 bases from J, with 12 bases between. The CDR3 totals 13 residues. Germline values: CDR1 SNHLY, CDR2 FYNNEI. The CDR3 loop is CASSSGGDYEQYF. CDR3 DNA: TGTGCCAGCAGTAGCGGAGGGGATTACGAGCAGTACTTC.

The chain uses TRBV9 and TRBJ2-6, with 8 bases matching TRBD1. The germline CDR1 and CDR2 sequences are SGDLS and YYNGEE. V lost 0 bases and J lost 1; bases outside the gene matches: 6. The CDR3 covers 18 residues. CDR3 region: CASSVGAGGLSGANVLTF. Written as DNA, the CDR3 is TGTGCCAGCAGCGTAGGGGCAGGGGGCCTTTCTGGGGCCAACGTCCTGACTTTC.

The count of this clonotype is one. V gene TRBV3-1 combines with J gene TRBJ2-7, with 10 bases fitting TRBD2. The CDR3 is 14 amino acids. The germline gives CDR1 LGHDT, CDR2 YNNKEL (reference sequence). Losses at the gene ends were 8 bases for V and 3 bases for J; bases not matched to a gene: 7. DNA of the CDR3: TGTGCCAGCCAAGCTAGCGGGAGTGTCTACGAGCAGTACTTC. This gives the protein CASQASGSVYEQYF.

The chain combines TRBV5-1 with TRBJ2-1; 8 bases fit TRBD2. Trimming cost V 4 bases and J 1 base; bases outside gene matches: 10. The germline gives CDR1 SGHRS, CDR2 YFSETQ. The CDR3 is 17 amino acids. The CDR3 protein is CASSPPGQRGSYNEQFF. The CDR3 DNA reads TGCGCCAGCAGCCCCCCCGGGCAGCGGGGGTCCTACAATGAGCAGTTCTTC.

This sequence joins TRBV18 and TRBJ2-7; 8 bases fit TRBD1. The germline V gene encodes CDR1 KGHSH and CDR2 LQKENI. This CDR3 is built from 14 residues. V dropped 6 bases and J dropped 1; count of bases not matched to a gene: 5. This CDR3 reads CASSFDRGSYEQYF. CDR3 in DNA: TGTGCCAGCTCCTTCGACAGGGGTTCCTACGAGCAGTACTTC.

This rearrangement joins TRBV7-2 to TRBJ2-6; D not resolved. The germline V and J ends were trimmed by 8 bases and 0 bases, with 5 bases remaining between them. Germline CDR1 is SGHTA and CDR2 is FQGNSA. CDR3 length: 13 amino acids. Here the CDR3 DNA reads TGTGCCAGCGGATCCTCTGGGGCCAACGTCCTGACTTTC. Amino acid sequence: CASGSSGANVLTF. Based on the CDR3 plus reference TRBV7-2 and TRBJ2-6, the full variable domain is GAGVSQSPSNKVTEKGKDVELRCDPISGHTALYWYRQSLGQGLEFLIYFQGNSAPDKSGLPSDRFSAERTGGSVSTLTIQRTQQEDSAVYLCASGSSGANVLTFGAGSRLTVL.

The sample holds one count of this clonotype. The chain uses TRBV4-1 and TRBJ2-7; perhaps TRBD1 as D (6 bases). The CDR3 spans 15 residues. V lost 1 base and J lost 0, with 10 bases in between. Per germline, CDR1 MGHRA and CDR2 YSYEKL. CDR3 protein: CASSQGTANSYEQYF. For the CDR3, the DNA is TGCGCCAGCAGCCAAGGGACAGCCAACTCCTACGAGCAGTACTTC.

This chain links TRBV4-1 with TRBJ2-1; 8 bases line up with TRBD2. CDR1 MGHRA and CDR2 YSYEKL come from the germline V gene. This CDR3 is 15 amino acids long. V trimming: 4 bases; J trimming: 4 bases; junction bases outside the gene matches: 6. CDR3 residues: CASSPTSGDYNEQFF. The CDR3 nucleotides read TGCGCCAGCAGCCCAACTAGCGGAGATTACAATGAGCAGTTCTTC.

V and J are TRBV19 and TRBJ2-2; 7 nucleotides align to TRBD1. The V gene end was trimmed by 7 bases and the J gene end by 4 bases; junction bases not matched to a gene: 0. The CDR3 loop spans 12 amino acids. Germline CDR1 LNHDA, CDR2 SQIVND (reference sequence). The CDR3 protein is CASTGGTGELFF. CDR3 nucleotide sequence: TGTGCCAGTACAGGGGGCACCGGGGAGCTGTTTTTT.

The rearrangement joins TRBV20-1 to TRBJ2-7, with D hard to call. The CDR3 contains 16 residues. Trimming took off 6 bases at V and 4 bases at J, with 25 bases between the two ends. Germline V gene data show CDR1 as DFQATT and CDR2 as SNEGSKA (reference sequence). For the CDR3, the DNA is TGCAGTGCAAAGGGCCCTAGGTTGGGTTCTGGTTACGAGCAGTACTTC. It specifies CSAKGPRLGSGYEQYF.

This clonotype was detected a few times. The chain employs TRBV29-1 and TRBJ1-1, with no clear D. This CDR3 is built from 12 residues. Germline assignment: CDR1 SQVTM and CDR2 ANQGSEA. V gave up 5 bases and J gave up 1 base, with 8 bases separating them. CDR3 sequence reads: CSVLTRNTEAFF. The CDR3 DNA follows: TGCAGCGTTTTGACACGGAACACTGAAGCTTTCTTT.

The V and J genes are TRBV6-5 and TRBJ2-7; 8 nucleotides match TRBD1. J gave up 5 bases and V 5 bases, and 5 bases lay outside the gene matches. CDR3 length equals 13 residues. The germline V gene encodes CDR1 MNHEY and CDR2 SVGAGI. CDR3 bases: TGTGCCAGCAGTCGAGGGACAGGCCACGAGCAGTACTTC. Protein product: CASSRGTGHEQYF.

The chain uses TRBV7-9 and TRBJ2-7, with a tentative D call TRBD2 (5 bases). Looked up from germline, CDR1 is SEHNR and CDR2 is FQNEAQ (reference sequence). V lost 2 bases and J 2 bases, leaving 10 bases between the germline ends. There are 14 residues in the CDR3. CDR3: CASSLTGITYEQYF. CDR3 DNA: TGTGCCAGCAGCTTAACCGGGATTACCTACGAGCAGTACTTC.

The CDR3 DNA reads as TGTGCCAGCGGTTTAGGGGGCGCGGGTCAGCCCCAGCATTTT. Protein product: CASGLGGAGQPQHF. The chain recombines TRBV3-1 with TRBJ1-5; TRBD1 aligns across 7 bases. The CDR3 loop spans 14 amino acids. Trimming removed 8 bases from V and 6 bases from J; junction bases left unmatched: 10. Germline lookup yields CDR1 LGHDT and CDR2 YNNKEL (reference sequence).

CDR3 sequence reads: CASSIGQGKNIQYF. The CDR3 nucleotides read TGTGCCAGTAGTATTGGGCAGGGCAAAAACATTCAGTACTTC. This chain joins TRBV19 and TRBJ2-4; TRBD1 is a possible D gene (5 bases). Trimming removed 3 bases at V and 3 bases at J, with 9 bases between. The CDR3 has 14 residues. Germline V gene sequence: CDR1 LNHDA, CDR2 SQIVND (reference sequence).

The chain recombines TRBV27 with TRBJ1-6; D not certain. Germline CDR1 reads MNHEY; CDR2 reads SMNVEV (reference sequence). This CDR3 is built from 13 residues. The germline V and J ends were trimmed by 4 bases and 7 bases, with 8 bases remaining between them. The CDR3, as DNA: TGTGCCAGCAGTTCACGGTCAAATTCACCCCTCCACTTT. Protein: CASSSRSNSPLHF.

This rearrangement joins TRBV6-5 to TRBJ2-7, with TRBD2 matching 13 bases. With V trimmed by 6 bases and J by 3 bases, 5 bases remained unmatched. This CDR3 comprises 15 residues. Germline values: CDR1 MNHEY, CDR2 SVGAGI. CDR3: CASRYGTSGIYEQYF. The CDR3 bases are TGTGCCAGCAGGTACGGGACTAGCGGGATCTACGAGCAGTACTTC.

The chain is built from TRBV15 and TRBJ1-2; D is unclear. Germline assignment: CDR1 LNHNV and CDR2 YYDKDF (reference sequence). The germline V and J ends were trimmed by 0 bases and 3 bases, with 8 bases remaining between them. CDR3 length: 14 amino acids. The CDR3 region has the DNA TGTGCCACCAGCAGAGATACAGAAGACTATGGCTACACCTTC. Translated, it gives CATSRDTEDYGYTF.

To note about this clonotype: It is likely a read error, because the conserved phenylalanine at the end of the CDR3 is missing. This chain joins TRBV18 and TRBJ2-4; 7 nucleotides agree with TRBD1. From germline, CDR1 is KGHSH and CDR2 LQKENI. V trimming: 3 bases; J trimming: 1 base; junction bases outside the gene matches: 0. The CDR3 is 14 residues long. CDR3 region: CASSPDRAKNIQYL. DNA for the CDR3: TGTGCCAGCTCACCGGACAGGGCCAAAAACATTCAGTACCTC.

CDR3 in DNA: TGTGCCAGCAGCGTAAGAGACGACGACGAGCAGTACTTC. This encodes CASSVRDDDEQYF. This sequence joins TRBV9 and TRBJ2-7; D not certain. This CDR3 region has 13 residues. The ends were cut back, 1 base at V and 5 bases at J, with 10 bases in the middle. Germline assignment: CDR1 SGDLS and CDR2 YYNGEE.

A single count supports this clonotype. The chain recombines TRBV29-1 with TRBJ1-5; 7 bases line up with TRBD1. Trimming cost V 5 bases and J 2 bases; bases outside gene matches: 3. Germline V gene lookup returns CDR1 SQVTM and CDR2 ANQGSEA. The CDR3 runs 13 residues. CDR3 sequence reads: CSVKGTGNQPQHF. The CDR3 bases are TGCAGCGTTAAAGGGACAGGCAATCAGCCCCAGCATTTT. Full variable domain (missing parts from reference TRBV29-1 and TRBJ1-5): SAVISQKPSRDICQRGTSLTIQCQVDSQVTMMFWYRQQPGQSLTLIATANQGSEATYESGFVIDKFPISRPNLTFSTLTVSNMSPEDSSIYLCSVKGTGNQPQHFGDGTRLSIL.

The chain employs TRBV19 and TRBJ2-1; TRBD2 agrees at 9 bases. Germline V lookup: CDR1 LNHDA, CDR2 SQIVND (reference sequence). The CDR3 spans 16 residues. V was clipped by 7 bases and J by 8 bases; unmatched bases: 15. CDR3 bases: TGTGCCAGTACCCTCCTAGCGGGACCGAGTAGGGATGAGCAGTTCTTC. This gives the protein CASTLLAGPSRDEQFF.

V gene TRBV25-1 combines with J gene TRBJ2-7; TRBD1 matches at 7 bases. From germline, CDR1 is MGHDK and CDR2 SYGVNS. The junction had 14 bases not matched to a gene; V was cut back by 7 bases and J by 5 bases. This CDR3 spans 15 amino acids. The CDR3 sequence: CASTLTGTAKDEQYF. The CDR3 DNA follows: TGTGCCAGCACCCTGACTGGGACAGCTAAAGACGAGCAGTACTTC.

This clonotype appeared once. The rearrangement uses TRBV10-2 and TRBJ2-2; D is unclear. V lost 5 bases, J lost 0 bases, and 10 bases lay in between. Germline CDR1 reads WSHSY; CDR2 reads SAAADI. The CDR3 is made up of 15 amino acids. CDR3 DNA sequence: TGCGCCAGCAGTATTACAGCTCCGAACACCGGGGAGCTGTTTTTT. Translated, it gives CASSITAPNTGELFF.

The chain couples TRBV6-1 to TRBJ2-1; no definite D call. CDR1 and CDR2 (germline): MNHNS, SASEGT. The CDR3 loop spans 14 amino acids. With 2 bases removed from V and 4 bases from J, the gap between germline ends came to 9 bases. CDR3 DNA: TGTGCCAGCAGTGAATCAGCCGGTTACAATGAGCAGTTCTTC. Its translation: CASSESAGYNEQFF.

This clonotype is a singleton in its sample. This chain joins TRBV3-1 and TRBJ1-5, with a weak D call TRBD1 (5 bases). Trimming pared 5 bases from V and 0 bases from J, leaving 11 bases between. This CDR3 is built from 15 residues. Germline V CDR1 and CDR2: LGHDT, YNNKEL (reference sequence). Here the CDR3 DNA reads TGTGCCAGCAGCGGGGGAGGGGATAGCAATCAGCCCCAGCATTTT. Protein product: CASSGGGDSNQPQHF.

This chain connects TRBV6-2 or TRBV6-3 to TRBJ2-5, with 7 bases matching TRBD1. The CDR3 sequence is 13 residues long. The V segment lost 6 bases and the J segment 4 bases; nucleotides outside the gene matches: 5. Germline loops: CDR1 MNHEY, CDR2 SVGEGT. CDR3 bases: TGTGCCAGCAGACCGGCAGGGGGAGAGACCCAGTACTTC. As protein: CASRPAGGETQYF.

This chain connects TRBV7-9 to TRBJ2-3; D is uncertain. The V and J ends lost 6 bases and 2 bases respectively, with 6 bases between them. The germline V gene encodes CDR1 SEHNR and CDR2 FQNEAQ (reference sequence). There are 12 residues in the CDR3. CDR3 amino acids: CASRDITDTQYF. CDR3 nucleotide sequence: TGTGCCAGCAGAGACATCACAGATACGCAGTATTTT.

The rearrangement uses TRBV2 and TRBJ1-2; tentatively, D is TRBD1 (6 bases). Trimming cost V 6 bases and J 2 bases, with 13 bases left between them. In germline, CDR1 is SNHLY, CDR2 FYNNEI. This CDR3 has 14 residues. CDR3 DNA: TGTGCCAGCAGCCGGGACACCCACAACTATGGCTACACCTTC. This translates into CASSRDTHNYGYTF.